Listed below are T cell receptor beta chains from one sample, sequenced in a study of control samples from healthy donors and cancer patients. The data were produced by immunoSEQ multiplex PCR, yet TCRdb's version contains in-frame clones alone and is incomplete. This table holds 150,000 or so clones, around 94% found once. The sequenced material came from PBMCs. Every receptor here comes from a man in his fifties or sixties with colorectal cancer. Both conserved end residues are part of each CDR3. A D gene is named only where the DNA matches it firmly. Size values are once, few and many counts, or a class for expanded clones, and some rows have none.

V gene	D gene	J gene	clone size	CDR3 DNA	CDR3 protein
TRBV2	-	TRBJ1-1	once	TGTGCCAGCGGAAGGACAGAACTGAACACTGAAGCTTTCTTT	CASGRTELNTEAFF
TRBV29-1	-	TRBJ1-2	once	TGCAGCGTTAAAGGCGCCTCTAACTATGGCTACACCTTC	CSVKGASNYGYTF
TRBV7-6	-	TRBJ1-6	-	TGTGCCAGCAGCTCAACCCCCGGGACGGAAAATAATTCACCCCTCCACTTT	CASSSTPGTENNSPLHF
TRBV5-4	TRBD2	TRBJ2-7	-	TGTGCCAGCAGCTTGGCGGGGGGGCCTTCCTACGAGCAGTACTTC	CASSLAGGPSYEQYF
TRBV5-4	-	TRBJ2-2	-	TGTGCCAGCAGCCGCGGGACCCCGAACACCGGGGAGCTGTTTTTT	CASSRGTPNTGELFF
TRBV2	TRBD1	TRBJ2-5	-	TGTGCCAGCAGTACAACAGGGGGCGGAGGAGAGACCCAGTACTTC	CASSTTGGGGETQYF
TRBV14	-	TRBJ1-2	once	TGTGCCAGCAGCCAATCGGGGAGCCACTATGGCTACACCTTC	CASSQSGSHYGYTF
TRBV30	-	TRBJ1-6	-	TGTGCCTGGAGTGCTCAGGCAGGCTCACAACTCCACTTT	CAWSAQAGSQLHF
TRBV29-1	TRBD1	TRBJ1-1	-	TGCAGCGTGGGGACAGGGGACACTGAAGCTTTCTTT	CSVGTGDTEAFF
TRBV25-1	-	TRBJ2-1	-	TGTGCCAGCAGTGAATTTGGGACCTACAATGAGCAGTTCTTC	CASSEFGTYNEQFF
TRBV7-2	-	TRBJ1-2	-	TGTGCCAGCAGCTCACCTGGCGGGGGGCGAGGCTACACCTTC	CASSSPGGGRGYTF
TRBV5-8	TRBD1	TRBJ2-2	-	TGTGCCAACGACCGAACAGGGGATGCCGGGGAGCTGTTTTTT	CANDRTGDAGELFF
TRBV3-1/TRBV3-2	TRBD1	TRBJ1-2	-	TGTGCCAGCAAAGGACAGGGCGGAGAGTATGGCTACACCTTC	CASKGQGGEYGYTF
TRBV5-1	-	TRBJ2-1	-	TGCGCCAGCAGCCTGGACGGTGGGGGTGTCGATGAGCAGTTCTTC	CASSLDGGGVDEQFF
TRBV6-2/TRBV6-3	-	TRBJ2-1	-	TGTGCCAGCAGCCTCCAACGGGGTGAGCAGTTCTTC	CASSLQRGEQFF
TRBV19	-	TRBJ2-1	-	TGTGCCAGTAGTATAGGGAGGGGGGACAGCTACAATGAGCAGTTCTTC	CASSIGRGDSYNEQFF
TRBV6-2/TRBV6-3	TRBD1	TRBJ2-2	-	TGTGCCAGCAGTTACGAACGGACAGGGGGCCACGGGGAGCTGTTTTTT	CASSYERTGGHGELFF
TRBV4-3	TRBD1	TRBJ1-2	-	TGCGCCAGCAGCCAAGTGGGACAGGGAAGGGGGCATGGCTACACCTTC	CASSQVGQGRGHGYTF
TRBV6-1	-	TRBJ2-5	-	TGTGCCAGCAGTGAAATTAGGAGGGCCCAAGAGACCCAGTACTTC	CASSEIRRAQETQYF
TRBV30	-	TRBJ1-2	-	TGTGCCTGGAGTGCGGACAGTTCTTCCCATCGGGGCTACACCTTC	CAWSADSSSHRGYTF
TRBV10-1	-	TRBJ1-4	-	TGCGCCAGCAGTGACGGGACAAATGAAAAACTGTTTTTT	CASSDGTNEKLFF
TRBV27	-	TRBJ1-5	-	TGTGCCAGCCGAGATCTCGGGGGGGGAAGCAATCAGCCCCAGCATTTT	CASRDLGGGSNQPQHF
TRBV5-1	-	TRBJ1-1	-	TGCGCCAGCAGCTTGGCCGAACAAGTAAACACTGAAGCTTTCTTT	CASSLAEQVNTEAFF
TRBV6-1	-	TRBJ1-2	once	TGTGCCAGCAGTGAAGCGGTCTATGGCTACACCTTC	CASSEAVYGYTF
TRBV21-1	-	TRBJ2-7	once	TGTGCCAGCAGCAAAGCAAGGGTCAATGTGAACGAGCAGTACTTC	CASSKARVNVNEQYF
TRBV6-5	TRBD1	TRBJ1-6	-	TGTGCCAGCAGCAGGACAGGGTATAATTCACCCCTCCACTTT	CASSRTGYNSPLHF
TRBV30	-	TRBJ1-1	-	TGTGCCTGGGGACAGTGGAACACTGAAGCTTTCTTT	CAWGQWNTEAFF
TRBV9	TRBD1	TRBJ1-3	-	TGTGCCAGCAGCCCGGGACAGGGGAAAGGAAACACCATATATTTT	CASSPGQGKGNTIYF
TRBV19	-	TRBJ1-4	few	TGTGCCACCGGGAGAGGGATGGGAGGAGATGAAAAACTGTTTTTT	CATGRGMGGDEKLFF
TRBV5-4	-	TRBJ2-5	-	TGTGCCAGCAGCTTGGCTAGGCAAGAGACCCAGTACTTC	CASSLARQETQYF
TRBV10-1	TRBD2	TRBJ2-5	-	TGCGCCAGCAGTGTCGGTAGCGGGGGGCAAGAGACCCAGTACTTC	CASSVGSGGQETQYF
TRBV5-1	-	TRBJ1-1	-	TGCGCCAGCAGCTTGGTTCTGGGGAACACTGAAGCTTTCTTT	CASSLVLGNTEAFF
TRBV30	-	TRBJ1-1	-	TGTGCCTGGAACGGCGGTTCGAACACTGAAGCTTTCTTT	CAWNGGSNTEAFF
TRBV6-5	TRBD1	TRBJ2-1	-	TGTGCCAGCTGCGTCCGGGACAGGGGGTCCAATGAGCAGTTCTTC	CASCVRDRGSNEQFF
TRBV21-1	-	TRBJ2-7	-	TGTGCCAGCAGCGCTAGCGGGGGGCGTCATAGCTCCTACGAGCAGTACTTC	CASSASGGRHSSYEQYF
TRBV5-1	-	TRBJ2-3	-	TGCGCCAGCGGCCGACTAGGCACAGATACGCAGTATTTT	CASGRLGTDTQYF